Included here is one T cell receptor beta chain sequence, with context. A second PCR of 7 to 11 cycles used a sample-barcoded 5' primer and a J-beta primer mix. TCRdb processed the 5' RACE reads anew with MiXCR; each CDR3 protein has one entry. The profile covers 1 million or so distinct CDR3 sequences, with about 25% appearing a single time and about 0.72% taken by the ten largest. This sample stems from a study of blood T cells in healthy people across ages. This CDR3 contains 18 residues. Per the germline V gene, CDR1 is SNHLY and CDR2 is FYNNEI. Staff drew roughly 10 milliliters of peripheral blood from each donor. The sample also formed part of further work on T cells of mothers and their children. This second report adds: Versus unrelated pairs, overlap was slightly higher in related mother-child pairs, without reaching significance.

This sequence originates from a girl aged 2 to 10 in good health. The specimen was blood. The chain is built from TRBV2 and TRBJ2-7; 9 nucleotides match TRBD2. The closer fit of TRBJ2-1 to the DNA end suggests the J call may be wrong. CDR3 DNA sequence: TGTGCCAGCAGTGAAGGGACAGCGGGAGGCCCGACCTACAATGAGCAGTTCTTC. This codes for CASSEGTAGGPTYNEQFF.